This entry is about one T cell receptor (beta chain). Its antigen specificity is not known. There are no base qualities to consult, and no much larger clone falls within one base. Collaborating institutions collected whole blood in K2EDTA tubes following their own protocols. For TCRbeta analysis, collaborator samples were shipped as frozen whole blood, as isolated PBMCs, or as DNA extracted from either sample type. These data belong to a study of blood T cell repertoires in COVID-19 (TCRdb year 2020). General notes on the study: The collaborator samples originated in the United States, Italy and Spain and spanned the acute and convalescent phases of COVID-19. The prospective study material was composed of cDNA or gDNA derived from T cells, B-cell-depleted T cells, or PBMCs. The dataset comprised deeply sampled blood TCRbeta repertoires from subjects exposed to, actively infected with, or recovered from COVID-19. The repertoires were released in a freely available public database meant as a resource for research on the immune response to SARS-CoV-2. The samples were drawn from the first 160 participants of the ongoing ImmuneRACE study and from about 1,200 subjects provided by 6 global collaborators. Sample metadata almost always included a de-identified subject ID, COVID-19 status, age in years and sex. Where available, HLA class I and class II types were obtained from metadata supplied by the sample provider rather than from assay-based typing. The investigation overall reported the following: The quantity of clinical and demographic metadata differed by source and by participant and was supplied without curation.

The immunoSEQ Assay, a bias-controlled multiplex PCR, was used to amplify TCRbeta CDR3 regions from genomic DNA. Per the source publication's procedure: The number of nucleated cells in each sample was estimated from the amplification of reference gene primers within the assay. To quantify the absolute abundance of each unique TCRbeta CDR3 rearrangement, sequence reads were collapsed and filtered. For each sample, productive Simpson clonality was calculated as the square root of Simpson's diversity index over productive rearrangements. TCRdb mirrors the immuneACCESS table, restricted to in-frame sequences. Some clones are absent from its copies; in checked studies, under half trace to an unresolved V gene, and the reason for the others is unknown. D and trimming come from the DNA, and the V and J calls and clone size come from that table. Present in this sample are roughly 190,000 clones, approximately 83% of which were seen just once. Of the sample, around 2.4% falls within the top ten clones.

This sequence was found in a human donor with acute or convalescent COVID-19. The donor label of this sample is uncertain. Specimen: peripheral blood.

The CDR3 is CASSFLAGGQETQYF. The nucleotides are TGTGCCAGCAGCTTTCTAGCGGGGGGACAAGAGACCCAGTACTTC. Recombination linked TRBV5-5 to TRBJ2-5; 11 nucleotides in the junction match TRBD2. Trimming takes 2 bases off V and 2 bases off J; junction bases not matched to a gene: 2. The germline V gene (reference sequence) provides CDR1 SGHKS and CDR2 YYEKEE. The CDR3 holds 15 amino acids from the cysteine to the phenylalanine. The entry retains the CDR3 DNA only, 45 bases that are in frame from base 1.